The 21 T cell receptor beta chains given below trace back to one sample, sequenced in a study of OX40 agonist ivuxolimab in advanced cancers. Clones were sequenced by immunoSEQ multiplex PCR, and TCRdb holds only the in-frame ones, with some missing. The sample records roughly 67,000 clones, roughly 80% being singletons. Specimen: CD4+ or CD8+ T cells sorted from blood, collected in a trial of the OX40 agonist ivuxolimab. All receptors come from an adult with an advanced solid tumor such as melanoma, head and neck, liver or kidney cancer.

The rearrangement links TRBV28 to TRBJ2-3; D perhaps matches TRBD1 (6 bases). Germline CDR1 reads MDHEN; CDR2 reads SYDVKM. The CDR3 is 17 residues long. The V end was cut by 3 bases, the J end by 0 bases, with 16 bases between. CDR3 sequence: CASSFPVGGWSTDTQYF. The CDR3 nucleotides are TGTGCCAGCAGTTTCCCCGTAGGGGGTTGGAGCACAGATACGCAGTATTTT.

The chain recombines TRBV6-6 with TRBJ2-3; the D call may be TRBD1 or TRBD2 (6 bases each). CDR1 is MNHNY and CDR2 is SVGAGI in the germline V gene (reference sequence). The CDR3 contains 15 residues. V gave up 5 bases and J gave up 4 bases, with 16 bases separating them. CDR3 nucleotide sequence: TGTGCCAGCAGTACGACAGGACAGCGGGCAGATACGCAGTATTTT. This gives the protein CASSTTGQRADTQYF.

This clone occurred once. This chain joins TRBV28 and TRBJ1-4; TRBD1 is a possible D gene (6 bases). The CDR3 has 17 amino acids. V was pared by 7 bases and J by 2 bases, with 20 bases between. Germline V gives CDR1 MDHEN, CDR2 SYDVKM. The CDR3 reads CASTLGRGWATNEKLFF. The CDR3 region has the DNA TGTGCCAGCACCCTGGGGAGGGGGTGGGCGACTAATGAAAAACTGTTTTTT.

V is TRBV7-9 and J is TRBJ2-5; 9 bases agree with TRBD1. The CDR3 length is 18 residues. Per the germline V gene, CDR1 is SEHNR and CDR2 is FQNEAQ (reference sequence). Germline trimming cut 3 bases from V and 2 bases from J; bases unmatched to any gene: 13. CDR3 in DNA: TGTGCCAGCAGCTTTCTTGTCTCCCTGGACAGGGGACAAGAGACCCAGTACTTC. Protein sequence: CASSFLVSLDRGQETQYF.

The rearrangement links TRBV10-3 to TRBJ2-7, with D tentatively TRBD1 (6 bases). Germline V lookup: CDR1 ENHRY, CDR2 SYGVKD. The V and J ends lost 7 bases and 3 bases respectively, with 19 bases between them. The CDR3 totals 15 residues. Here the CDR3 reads CAIKSDSASDYEQYV. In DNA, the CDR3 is TGTGCCATCAAATCGGACAGTGCCTCGGACTACGAGCAGTACGTC.

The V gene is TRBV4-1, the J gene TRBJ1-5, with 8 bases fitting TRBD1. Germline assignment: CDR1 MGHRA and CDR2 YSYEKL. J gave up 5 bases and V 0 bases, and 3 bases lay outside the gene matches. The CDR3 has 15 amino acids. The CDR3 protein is CASSQEVTGDQPQHF. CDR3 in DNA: TGCGCCAGCAGCCAAGAGGTGACAGGGGATCAGCCCCAGCATTTT.

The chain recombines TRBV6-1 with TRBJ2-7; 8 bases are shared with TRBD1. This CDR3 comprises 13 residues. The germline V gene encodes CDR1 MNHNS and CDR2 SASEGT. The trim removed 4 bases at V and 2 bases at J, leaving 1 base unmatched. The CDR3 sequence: CASSGTGTYEQYF. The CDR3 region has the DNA TGTGCCAGCAGTGGGACAGGGACCTACGAGCAGTACTTC.

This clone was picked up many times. CDR3 residues: CASGPGANSTYEQYF. CDR3 DNA sequence: TGTGCCAGCGGCCCAGGGGCGAACAGTACCTACGAGCAGTACTTC. This chain uses TRBV21-1 with TRBJ2-7; TRBD1, the table's D call, lacks a check against the DNA. TRBV21-1 is noted as a pseudogene. This CDR3 region has 15 residues.

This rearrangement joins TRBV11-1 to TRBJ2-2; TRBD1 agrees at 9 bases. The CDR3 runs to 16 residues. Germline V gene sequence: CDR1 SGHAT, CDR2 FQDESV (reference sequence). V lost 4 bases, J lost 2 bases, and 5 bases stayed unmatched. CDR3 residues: CASSSRDRVNTGELFF. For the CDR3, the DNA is TGTGCCAGCAGCTCGCGGGACAGGGTAAACACCGGGGAGCTGTTTTTT.

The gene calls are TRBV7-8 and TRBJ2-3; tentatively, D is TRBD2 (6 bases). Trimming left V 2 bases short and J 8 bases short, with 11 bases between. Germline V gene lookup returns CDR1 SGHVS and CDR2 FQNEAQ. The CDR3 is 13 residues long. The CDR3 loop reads CASSLPGLGTQYF. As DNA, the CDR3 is TGTGCCAGCAGCTTACCGGGACTTGGTACGCAGTATTTT.

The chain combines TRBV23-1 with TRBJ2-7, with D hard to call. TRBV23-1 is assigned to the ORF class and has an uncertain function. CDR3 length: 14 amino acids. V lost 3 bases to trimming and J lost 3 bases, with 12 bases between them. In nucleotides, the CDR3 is TGCGCCAGCAGTCAGGGTCCTTCGGGCTACGAGCAGTACGTC. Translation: CASSQGPSGYEQYV.

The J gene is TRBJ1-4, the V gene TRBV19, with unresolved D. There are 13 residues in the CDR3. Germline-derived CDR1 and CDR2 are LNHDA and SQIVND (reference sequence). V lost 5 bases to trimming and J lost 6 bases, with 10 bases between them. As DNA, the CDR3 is TGTGCCAGTAGTCTCCGGCCCTATGAAAAACTGTTTTTT. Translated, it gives CASSLRPYEKLFF.

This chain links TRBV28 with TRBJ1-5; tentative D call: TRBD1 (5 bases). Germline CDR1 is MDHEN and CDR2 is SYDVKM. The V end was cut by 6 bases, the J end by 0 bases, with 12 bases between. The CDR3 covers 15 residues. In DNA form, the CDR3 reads TGTGCCAGCAGCTCCTTTGGGGCTAGCAATCAGCCCCAGCATTTT. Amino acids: CASSSFGASNQPQHF.

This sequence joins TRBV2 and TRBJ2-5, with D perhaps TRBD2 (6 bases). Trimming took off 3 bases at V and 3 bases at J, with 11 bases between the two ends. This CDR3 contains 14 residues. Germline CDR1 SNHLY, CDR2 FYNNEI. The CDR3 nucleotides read TGTGCCAGCAGTGACGGGGCTAGCGAAGAGACCCAGTACTTC. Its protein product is CASSDGASEETQYF.

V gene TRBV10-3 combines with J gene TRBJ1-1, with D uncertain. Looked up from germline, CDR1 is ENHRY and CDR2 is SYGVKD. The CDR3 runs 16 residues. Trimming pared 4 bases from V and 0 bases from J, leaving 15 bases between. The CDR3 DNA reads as TGTGCCATCAGTGCTGAGGGCTCCCCGATGAACACTGAAGCTTTCTTT. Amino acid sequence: CAISAEGSPMNTEAFF.

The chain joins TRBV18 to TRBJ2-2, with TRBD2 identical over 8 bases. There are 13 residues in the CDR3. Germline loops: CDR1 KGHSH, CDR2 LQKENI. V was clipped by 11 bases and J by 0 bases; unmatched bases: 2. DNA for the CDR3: TGTGCCGGAGCGGGAGCGAACACCGGGGAGCTGTTTTTT. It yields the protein CAGAGANTGELFF.

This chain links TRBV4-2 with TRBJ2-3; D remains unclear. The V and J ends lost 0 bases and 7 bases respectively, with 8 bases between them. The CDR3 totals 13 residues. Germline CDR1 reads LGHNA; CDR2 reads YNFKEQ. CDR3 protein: CASSQDVLNTQYF. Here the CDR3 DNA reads TGTGCCAGCAGCCAAGATGTTCTTAATACGCAGTATTTT.

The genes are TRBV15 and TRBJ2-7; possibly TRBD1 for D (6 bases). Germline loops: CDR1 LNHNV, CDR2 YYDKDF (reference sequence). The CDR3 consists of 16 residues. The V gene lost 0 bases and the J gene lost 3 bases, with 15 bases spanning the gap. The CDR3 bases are TGTGCCACCAGCAGAGATTCACAGGGATTACTCTACGAGCAGTACTTC. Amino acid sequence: CATSRDSQGLLYEQYF.

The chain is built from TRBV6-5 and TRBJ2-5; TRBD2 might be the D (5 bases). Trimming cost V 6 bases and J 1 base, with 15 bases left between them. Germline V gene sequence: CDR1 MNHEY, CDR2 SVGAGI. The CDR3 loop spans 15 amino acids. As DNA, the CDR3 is TGTGCCAGCAGCCCGGCGACGGGGAGCCAAGAGACCCAGTACTTC. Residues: CASSPATGSQETQYF.

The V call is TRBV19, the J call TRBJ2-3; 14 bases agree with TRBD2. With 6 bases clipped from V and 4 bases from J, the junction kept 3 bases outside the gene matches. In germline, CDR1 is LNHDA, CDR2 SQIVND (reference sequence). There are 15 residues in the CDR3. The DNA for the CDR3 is TGTGCCAGTAGGGGACTAGCGGGAGTTGCAGATACGCAGTATTTT. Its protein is CASRGLAGVADTQYF. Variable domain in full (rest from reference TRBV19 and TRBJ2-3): DGGITQSPKYLFRKEGQNVTLSCEQNLNHDAMYWYRQDPGQGLRLIYYSQIVNDFQKGDIAEGYSVSREKKESFPLTVTSAQKNPTAFYLCASRGLAGVADTQYFGPGTRLTVL.

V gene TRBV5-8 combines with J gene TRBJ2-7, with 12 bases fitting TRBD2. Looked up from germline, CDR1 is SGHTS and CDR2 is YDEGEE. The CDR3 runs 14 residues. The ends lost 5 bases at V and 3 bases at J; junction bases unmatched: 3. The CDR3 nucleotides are TGTGCCAGCAGGTCGACTAGCGGGAGCTACGAGCAGTACTTC. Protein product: CASRSTSGSYEQYF.